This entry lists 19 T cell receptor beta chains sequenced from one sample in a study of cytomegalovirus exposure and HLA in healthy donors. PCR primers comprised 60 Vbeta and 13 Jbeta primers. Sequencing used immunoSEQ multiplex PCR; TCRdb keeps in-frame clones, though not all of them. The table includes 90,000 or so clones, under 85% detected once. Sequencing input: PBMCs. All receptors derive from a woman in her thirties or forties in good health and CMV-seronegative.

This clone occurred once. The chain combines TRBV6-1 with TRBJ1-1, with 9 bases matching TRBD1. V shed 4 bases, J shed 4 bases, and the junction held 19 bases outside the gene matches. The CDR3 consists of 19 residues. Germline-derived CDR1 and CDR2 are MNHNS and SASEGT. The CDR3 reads CASSAKGNRGRSLGTEAFF. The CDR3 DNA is TGTGCCAGCAGTGCAAAGGGAAACAGGGGGCGAAGCTTAGGCACTGAAGCTTTCTTT.

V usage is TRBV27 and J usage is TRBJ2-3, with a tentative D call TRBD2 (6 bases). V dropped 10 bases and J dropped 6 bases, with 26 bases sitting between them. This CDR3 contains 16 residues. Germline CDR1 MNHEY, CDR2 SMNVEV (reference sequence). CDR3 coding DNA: TGTGCCACCGCGACCACTTCTAAGTTCCGGGAGGATACGCAGTATTTT. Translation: CATATTSKFREDTQYF.

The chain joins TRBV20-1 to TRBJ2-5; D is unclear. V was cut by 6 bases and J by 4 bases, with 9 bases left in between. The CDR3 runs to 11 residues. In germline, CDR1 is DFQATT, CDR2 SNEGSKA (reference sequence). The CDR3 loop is CSASVPETQYF. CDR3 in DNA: TGCAGTGCCAGCGTCCCAGAGACCCAGTACTTC.

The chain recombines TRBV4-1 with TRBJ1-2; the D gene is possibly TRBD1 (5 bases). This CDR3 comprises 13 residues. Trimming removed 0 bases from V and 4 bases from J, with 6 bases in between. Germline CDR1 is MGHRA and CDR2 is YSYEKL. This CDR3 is CASSQEQGYGYTF. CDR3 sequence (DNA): TGCGCCAGCAGCCAAGAGCAGGGCTATGGCTACACCTTC.

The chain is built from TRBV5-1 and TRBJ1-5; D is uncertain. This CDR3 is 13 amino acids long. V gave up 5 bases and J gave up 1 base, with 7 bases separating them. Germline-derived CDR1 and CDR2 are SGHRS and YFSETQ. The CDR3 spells CASRHSSNQPQHF. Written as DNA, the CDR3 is TGCGCCAGCAGACACAGCAGCAATCAGCCCCAGCATTTT.

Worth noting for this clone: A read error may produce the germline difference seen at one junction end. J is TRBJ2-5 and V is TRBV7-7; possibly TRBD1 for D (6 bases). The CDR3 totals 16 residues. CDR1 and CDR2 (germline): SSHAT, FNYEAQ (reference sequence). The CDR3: CASSPGQWGPGETQYF. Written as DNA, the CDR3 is TGTGCTAGCAGCCCAGGACAGTGGGGGCCTGGGGAGACCCAGTACTTC.

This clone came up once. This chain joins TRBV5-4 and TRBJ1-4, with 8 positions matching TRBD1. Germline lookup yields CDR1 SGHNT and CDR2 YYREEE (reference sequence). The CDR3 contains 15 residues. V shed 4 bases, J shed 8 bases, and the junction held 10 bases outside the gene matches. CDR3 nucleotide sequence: TGTGCCAGCAGCATCCAGGGGGCAGGAAACGAAAAACTGTTTTTT. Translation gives CASSIQGAGNEKLFF.

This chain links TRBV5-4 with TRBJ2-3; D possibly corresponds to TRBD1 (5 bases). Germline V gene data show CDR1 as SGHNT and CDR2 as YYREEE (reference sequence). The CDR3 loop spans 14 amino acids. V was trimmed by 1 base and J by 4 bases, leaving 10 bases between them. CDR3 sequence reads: CASSLLGAADTQYF. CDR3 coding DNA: TGTGCCAGCAGCTTGCTTGGGGCGGCAGATACGCAGTATTTT.

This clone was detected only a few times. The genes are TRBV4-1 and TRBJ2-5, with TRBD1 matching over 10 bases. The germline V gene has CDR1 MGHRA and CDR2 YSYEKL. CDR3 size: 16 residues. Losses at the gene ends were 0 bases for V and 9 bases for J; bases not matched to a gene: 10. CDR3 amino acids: CASSQDRDRGGGAQYF. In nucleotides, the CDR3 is TGCGCCAGCAGCCAAGATAGGGACAGGGGAGGTGGGGCCCAGTACTTC.

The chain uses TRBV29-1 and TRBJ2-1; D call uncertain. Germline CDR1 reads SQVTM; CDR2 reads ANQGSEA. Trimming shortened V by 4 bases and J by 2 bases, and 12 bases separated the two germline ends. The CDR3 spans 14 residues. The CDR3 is CSVVKAPTYNEQFF. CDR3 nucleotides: TGCAGCGTTGTGAAAGCCCCCACCTACAATGAGCAGTTCTTC.

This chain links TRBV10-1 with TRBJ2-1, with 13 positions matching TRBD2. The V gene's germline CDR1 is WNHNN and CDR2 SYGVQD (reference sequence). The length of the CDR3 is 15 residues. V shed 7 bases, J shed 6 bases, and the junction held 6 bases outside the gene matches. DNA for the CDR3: TGCGCCAGCAATCCCGGGACTAGCGGGATCAATGAGCAGTTCTTC. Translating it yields CASNPGTSGINEQFF.

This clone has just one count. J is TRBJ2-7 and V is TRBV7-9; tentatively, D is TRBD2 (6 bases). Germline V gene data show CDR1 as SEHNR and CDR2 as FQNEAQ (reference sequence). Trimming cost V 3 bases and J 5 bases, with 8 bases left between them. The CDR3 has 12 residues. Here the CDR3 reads CASSFPGDEQYF. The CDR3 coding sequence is TGTGCCAGCAGCTTCCCGGGGGACGAGCAGTACTTC.

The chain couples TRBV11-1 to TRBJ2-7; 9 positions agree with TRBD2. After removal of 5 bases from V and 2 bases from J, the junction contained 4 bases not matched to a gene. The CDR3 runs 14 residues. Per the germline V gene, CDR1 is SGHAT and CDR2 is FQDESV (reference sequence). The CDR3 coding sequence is TGTGCCAGCAGCAAGGCGGGAGGGCCCTACGAGCAGTACTTC. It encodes CASSKAGGPYEQYF.

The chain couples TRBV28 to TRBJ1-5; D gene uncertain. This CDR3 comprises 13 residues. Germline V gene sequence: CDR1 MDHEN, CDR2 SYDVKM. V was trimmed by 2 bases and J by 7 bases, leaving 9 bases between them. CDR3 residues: CASSLLGSQPQHF. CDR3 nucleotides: TGTGCCAGCAGTTTACTGGGCAGCCAGCCCCAGCATTTT.

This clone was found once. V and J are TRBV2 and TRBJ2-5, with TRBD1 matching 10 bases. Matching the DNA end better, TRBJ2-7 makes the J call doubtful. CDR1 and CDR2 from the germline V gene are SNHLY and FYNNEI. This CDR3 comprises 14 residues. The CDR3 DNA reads TGTGCCAGCAGATCCGGGACAGGGGCCTACGAGCAGTACTTC. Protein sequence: CASRSGTGAYEQYF.

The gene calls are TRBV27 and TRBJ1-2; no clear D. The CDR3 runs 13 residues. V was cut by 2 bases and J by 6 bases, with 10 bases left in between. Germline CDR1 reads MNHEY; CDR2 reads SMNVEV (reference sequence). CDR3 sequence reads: CASSLGRSHGYTF. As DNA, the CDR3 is TGTGCCAGCAGTTTAGGGCGCTCACATGGCTACACCTTC.

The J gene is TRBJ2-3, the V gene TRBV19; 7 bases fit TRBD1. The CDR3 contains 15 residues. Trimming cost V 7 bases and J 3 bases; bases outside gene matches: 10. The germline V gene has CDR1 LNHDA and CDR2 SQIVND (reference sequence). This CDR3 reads CASTSGQSITDTQYF. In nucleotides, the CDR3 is TGTGCCAGTACCTCGGGACAGAGTATTACAGATACGCAGTATTTT.

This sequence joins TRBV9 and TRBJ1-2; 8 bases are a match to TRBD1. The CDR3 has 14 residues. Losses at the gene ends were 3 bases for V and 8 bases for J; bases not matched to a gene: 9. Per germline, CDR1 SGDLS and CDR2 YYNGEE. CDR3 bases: TGTGCCAGCAGCGCAACCGCAGGGGGCGCGGGCTACACCTTC. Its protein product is CASSATAGGAGYTF. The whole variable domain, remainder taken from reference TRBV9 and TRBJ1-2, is DSGVTQTPKHLITATGQRVTLRCSPRSGDLSVYWYQQSLDQGLQFLIQYYNGEERAKGNILERFSAQQFPDLHSELNLSSLELGDSALYFCASSATAGGAGYTFGSGTRLTVV.

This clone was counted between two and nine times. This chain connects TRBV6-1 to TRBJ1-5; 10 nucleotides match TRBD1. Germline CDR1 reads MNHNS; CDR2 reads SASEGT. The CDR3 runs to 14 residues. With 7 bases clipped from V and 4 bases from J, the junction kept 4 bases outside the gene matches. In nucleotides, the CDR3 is TGTGCCAGCAACGACAGGGGGCCAAATCAGCCCCAGCATTTT. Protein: CASNDRGPNQPQHF.